This is a list of T cell receptor beta chains from one sample in a study of cytomegalovirus exposure and HLA in healthy donors. The repertoire was sequenced with immunoSEQ multiplex PCR; TCRdb's copy has only in-frame clones and lacks some. Across 150,000 to 200,000 clones, the top ten clones capture roughly 2% of the sample. The specimen was PBMCs. The receptors here all came from a man aged 25 to 40 in good health and CMV-seronegative. The CDR3 runs from the conserved cysteine through the conserved F or W. Each record gives: J gene, CDR3 length, D gene, V gene, CDR3 DNA, CDR3 protein. D genes are given only for firm matches.

j_gene: TRBJ2-5
len: 14
d_gene: TRBD1
v_gene: TRBV15
CDR3nt: TGTGCCACCCTGGGGCAGGGGGTCCAAGAGACCCAGTACTTC
CDR3aa: CATLGQGVQETQYF

j_gene: TRBJ1-2
len: 11
d_gene: NA
v_gene: TRBV30
CDR3nt: TGTGCCTGGGGGGAGGGGGGCGGCTACACCTTC
CDR3aa: CAWGEGGGYTF

j_gene: TRBJ2-2
len: 14
d_gene: NA
v_gene: TRBV12-5
CDR3nt: TGTGCTAGTGGCCCAGGCAGGGGCGTCGGGGAGCTGTTTTTT
CDR3aa: CASGPGRGVGELFF

j_gene: TRBJ2-1
len: 15
d_gene: NA
v_gene: TRBV30
CDR3nt: TGTGCCTGGGCTGGTTGGGGCCCAGCAGGTAATGAGCAGTTCTTC
CDR3aa: CAWAGWGPAGNEQFF

j_gene: TRBJ1-1
len: 13
d_gene: NA
v_gene: TRBV5-4
CDR3nt: TGTGCCAGCAGCCTGACAGTTTCCGCTGAAGCTTTCTTT
CDR3aa: CASSLTVSAEAFF

j_gene: TRBJ1-4
len: 14
d_gene: NA
v_gene: TRBV27
CDR3nt: TGTGCCAGCAGTTACAGGGTTGAGAGTGAAAAACTGTTTTTT
CDR3aa: CASSYRVESEKLFF

j_gene: TRBJ2-7
len: 16
d_gene: TRBD2
v_gene: TRBV5-1
CDR3nt: TGCGCCAGCAGCCGTTCGGGGGCGGGAGGGCCGGGGGAGCAGTACTTC
CDR3aa: CASSRSGAGGPGEQYF

j_gene: TRBJ2-1
len: 16
d_gene: TRBD1
v_gene: TRBV23-1
CDR3nt: TGCGCCAGCAGTCAGGTAGGGGACAGAGCCTACAATGAGCAGTTCTTC
CDR3aa: CASSQVGDRAYNEQFF

j_gene: TRBJ1-4
len: 15
d_gene: NA
v_gene: TRBV19
CDR3nt: TGTGCCAGTACCTACTTGGGGCAGGGCAGTGAAAAACTGTTTTTT
CDR3aa: CASTYLGQGSEKLFF

j_gene: TRBJ2-7
len: 15
d_gene: TRBD1
v_gene: TRBV7-9
CDR3nt: TGTGCCAGCAGCTTTGGACAGGCCCTCTCCTACGAGCAGTACTTC
CDR3aa: CASSFGQALSYEQYF

j_gene: TRBJ1-1
len: 11
d_gene: NA
v_gene: TRBV25-1
CDR3nt: TGTGCCAGCAGCAGGGCTACTGAAGCTTTCTTT
CDR3aa: CASSRATEAFF

j_gene: TRBJ2-7
len: 15
d_gene: TRBD1
v_gene: TRBV5-6
CDR3nt: TGTGCCAGCAGCTTGGGGACAGGACGACTCACTGGGGAGTACTTC
CDR3aa: CASSLGTGRLTGEYF

j_gene: TRBJ1-3
len: 16
d_gene: NA
v_gene: TRBV6-5
CDR3nt: TGTGCCAGCAGTTCCCGGACACCCCGCTCTGGAAACACCATATATTTT
CDR3aa: CASSSRTPRSGNTIYF

j_gene: TRBJ2-5
len: 14
d_gene: NA
v_gene: TRBV25-1
CDR3nt: TGTGCCAGCAGTGTCAGAGGGGGACAAGAGACCCAGTACTTC
CDR3aa: CASSVRGGQETQYF

j_gene: TRBJ1-1
len: 14
d_gene: TRBD1
v_gene: TRBV19
CDR3nt: TGTGCCAGTAGCCGACAGGGAGGGAACACTGAAGCTTTCTTT
CDR3aa: CASSRQGGNTEAFF

j_gene: TRBJ2-2
len: 14
d_gene: NA
v_gene: TRBV6-5
CDR3nt: TGTGCCAGCAGTTACGGAGGTAACACCGGGGAGCTGTTTTTT
CDR3aa: CASSYGGNTGELFF

j_gene: TRBJ2-5
len: 15
d_gene: TRBD1
v_gene: TRBV5-8
CDR3nt: TGTGCCAGCAGCCGGACAGGGGGAATAGGAGAGACCCAGTACTTC
CDR3aa: CASSRTGGIGETQYF

j_gene: TRBJ2-7
len: 13
d_gene: NA
v_gene: TRBV29-1
CDR3nt: TGCAGCGTTGACGTGGGGCACTCCTACGAGCAGTACTTC
CDR3aa: CSVDVGHSYEQYF

j_gene: TRBJ2-7
len: 19
d_gene: TRBD1
v_gene: TRBV18
CDR3nt: TGTGCCAGCTCACCCATCTTTTTAGGGGCAGGGGGCCAGGACAACGAGCAGTACTTC
CDR3aa: CASSPIFLGAGGQDNEQYF

j_gene: TRBJ1-1
len: 12
d_gene: TRBD1
v_gene: TRBV2
CDR3nt: TGTGCCAGCAGTTCTACAGGGGGGGAAGCTTTCTTT
CDR3aa: CASSSTGGEAFF

j_gene: TRBJ2-3
len: 13
d_gene: NA
v_gene: TRBV7-9
CDR3nt: TGTGCCAGCAGCTTACACTACACAGATACGCAGTATTTT
CDR3aa: CASSLHYTDTQYF

j_gene: TRBJ2-1
len: 19
d_gene: TRBD2
v_gene: TRBV7-9
CDR3nt: TGTGCCAGCAGCCCGGCGGCTAGCGGGGGGGCAAGAGGGTACAATGAGCAGTTCTTC
CDR3aa: CASSPAASGGARGYNEQFF

j_gene: TRBJ2-7
len: 12
d_gene: NA
v_gene: TRBV30
CDR3nt: TGTGCCTGGAATCTCGGTAACCACGAGCAGTACTTC
CDR3aa: CAWNLGNHEQYF

j_gene: TRBJ2-5
len: 15
d_gene: TRBD1
v_gene: TRBV10-3
CDR3nt: TGTGCCATCAGTGAAGAGACAGGGGTCCAAGAGACCCAATACTTC
CDR3aa: CAISEETGVQETQYF

j_gene: TRBJ2-7
len: 13
d_gene: NA
v_gene: TRBV5-8
CDR3nt: TGTGCCAGCAGCGGGGACTCCCCCTACGAGCAGTACTTC
CDR3aa: CASSGDSPYEQYF

j_gene: TRBJ2-7
len: 14
d_gene: NA
v_gene: TRBV28
CDR3nt: TGTGCCTCGGACGCAGGGGGGAGCTCCTACGAGCAGTACTTC
CDR3aa: CASDAGGSSYEQYF

j_gene: TRBJ1-6
len: 13
d_gene: NA
v_gene: TRBV7-9
CDR3nt: TGTGCCAGCGGTTACACCTATAATTCACCCCTCCACTTT
CDR3aa: CASGYTYNSPLHF

j_gene: TRBJ1-1
len: 14
d_gene: NA
v_gene: TRBV10-3
CDR3nt: TGTGCCATCAGGTTGGACAGACAGAACACTGAAGCTTTCTTT
CDR3aa: CAIRLDRQNTEAFF

j_gene: TRBJ1-3
len: 13
d_gene: NA
v_gene: TRBV6-6
CDR3nt: TGTGCCAGCAGTTACAGCTCGGGAAACACCATATATTTT
CDR3aa: CASSYSSGNTIYF

j_gene: TRBJ2-1
len: 14
d_gene: TRBD2
v_gene: TRBV7-9
CDR3nt: TGTGCCAGCAGCTTAGCCGGGAGGGCCGGTGAGCAGTTCTTC
CDR3aa: CASSLAGRAGEQFF

j_gene: TRBJ2-7
len: 14
d_gene: TRBD2
v_gene: TRBV5-6
CDR3nt: TGTGCCAGCAGCTTAATACTAGCGGACTACGAGCAGTACTTC
CDR3aa: CASSLILADYEQYF

j_gene: TRBJ1-5
len: 17
d_gene: NA
v_gene: TRBV4-2
CDR3nt: TGTGCCAGCAGCCAAGAGGGTACAGTCATGGGCAATCAGCCCCAGCATTTT
CDR3aa: CASSQEGTVMGNQPQHF

j_gene: TRBJ1-2
len: 16
d_gene: TRBD1
v_gene: TRBV5-1
CDR3nt: TGCGCCAGCAGCTTCGGGACAGGGGGGACTTATGGCGGCTACACCTTC
CDR3aa: CASSFGTGGTYGGYTF

j_gene: TRBJ2-1
len: 15
d_gene: TRBD2
v_gene: TRBV5-1
CDR3nt: TGCGCCAGCAGCTTGGAGGCGGGAGTAACGTCTGAGCAGTTCTTC
CDR3aa: CASSLEAGVTSEQFF

j_gene: TRBJ2-7
len: 15
d_gene: TRBD2
v_gene: TRBV15
CDR3nt: TGTGCCACCAGCAGAGATATTCGAGCGGGAGCGAAGCAGTACTTC
CDR3aa: CATSRDIRAGAKQYF

j_gene: TRBJ2-1
len: 12
d_gene: NA
v_gene: TRBV7-8
CDR3nt: TGTGCCAGCAGCCCTAGGCGAGATAGGCAGTTCTTC
CDR3aa: CASSPRRDRQFF

j_gene: TRBJ2-6
len: 15
d_gene: NA
v_gene: TRBV19
CDR3nt: TGTGCCAGTAGTATAGTACGTACAGGGGCCAACGTCCTGACTTTC
CDR3aa: CASSIVRTGANVLTF

j_gene: TRBJ1-2
len: 16
d_gene: TRBD1
v_gene: TRBV2
CDR3nt: TGTGCCAGCAGTGAATCAGGACAGGTCACCTACTATGGCTACACCTTC
CDR3aa: CASSESGQVTYYGYTF

j_gene: TRBJ1-6
len: 17
d_gene: NA
v_gene: TRBV18
CDR3nt: TGTGCCAGCTCACTAAACCAGGGTATCTATGGAGATTCACCCCTCCACTTT
CDR3aa: CASSLNQGIYGDSPLHF

j_gene: TRBJ2-1
len: 14
d_gene: NA
v_gene: TRBV5-1
CDR3nt: TGCGCCAGCAGCTTTAGCGGTCTACTGGATGAGCAGTTCTTC
CDR3aa: CASSFSGLLDEQFF

j_gene: TRBJ2-1
len: 18
d_gene: NA
v_gene: TRBV28
CDR3nt: TGTGCCAGCAGTCCCATTGTCTCCCTGCGGGCCCGTTTAGGTGAGCAGTTCTTC
CDR3aa: CASSPIVSLRARLGEQFF

j_gene: TRBJ1-2
len: 14
d_gene: NA
v_gene: TRBV28
CDR3nt: TGTGCCAGCAGTCTTACAACGGACAGCCTCGGCTACACCTTC
CDR3aa: CASSLTTDSLGYTF

j_gene: TRBJ2-5
len: 16
d_gene: NA
v_gene: TRBV18
CDR3nt: TGTGCCAGCTCACCAGTGGATGGGGCAGGTCAAGAGACCCAGTACTTC
CDR3aa: CASSPVDGAGQETQYF

j_gene: TRBJ1-5
len: 15
d_gene: NA
v_gene: TRBV18
CDR3nt: TGTGCCAGCTCGAGCCCCCCAGGCAGCAATCAGCCCCAGCATTTT
CDR3aa: CASSSPPGSNQPQHF

j_gene: TRBJ1-1
len: 16
d_gene: NA
v_gene: TRBV4-1
CDR3nt: TGCGCCAGCAGCCAAGCTCATAGCGCCCTGAACACTGAAGCTTTCTTT
CDR3aa: CASSQAHSALNTEAFF

j_gene: TRBJ1-3
len: 13
d_gene: NA
v_gene: TRBV7-2
CDR3nt: TGTGCCAGCAGCGTAAATGCCGGTGACACCATATATTTT
CDR3aa: CASSVNAGDTIYF

j_gene: TRBJ2-7
len: 12
d_gene: NA
v_gene: TRBV18
CDR3nt: TGTGCCAGCTCACCCACTGGCGGGGAGCAGTACTTC
CDR3aa: CASSPTGGEQYF

j_gene: TRBJ2-7
len: 16
d_gene: TRBD2
v_gene: TRBV11-2
CDR3nt: TGTGCCAGCAGCTCCTGGGGGACTAACGGGAGTAACGAGCAGTACTTC
CDR3aa: CASSSWGTNGSNEQYF

j_gene: TRBJ2-7
len: 14
d_gene: NA
v_gene: TRBV6-5
CDR3nt: TGTGCCAGCTCCGTGGACATTCTATCCTACGAGCAGTACTTC
CDR3aa: CASSVDILSYEQYF

j_gene: TRBJ1-2
len: 13
d_gene: TRBD1
v_gene: TRBV6-1
CDR3nt: TGTGCCAGCAGTGTCGGGACAGGGTACGGCTACACCTTC
CDR3aa: CASSVGTGYGYTF

j_gene: TRBJ2-3
len: 11
d_gene: TRBD2
v_gene: TRBV29-1
CDR3nt: TGCAGAGAAAATAGGGCGGGAGTGGGGAATTTT
CDR3aa: CRENRAGVGNF

j_gene: TRBJ2-4
len: 11
d_gene: NA
v_gene: TRBV15
CDR3nt: TGTGCCACCAGCCCTAAAAACATTCAGTACTTC
CDR3aa: CATSPKNIQYF

j_gene: TRBJ2-7
len: 12
d_gene: NA
v_gene: TRBV5-6
CDR3nt: TGTGCCAGCAGCTTGGTATCCTACGAGCAGTACTTC
CDR3aa: CASSLVSYEQYF

j_gene: TRBJ2-3
len: 15
d_gene: TRBD2
v_gene: TRBV5-4
CDR3nt: TGTGCCAGCAGCTTGTCCAGCGGGAGAACAGATACGCAGTATTTT
CDR3aa: CASSLSSGRTDTQYF

j_gene: TRBJ2-1
len: 16
d_gene: TRBD2
v_gene: TRBV7-2
CDR3nt: TGTGCCAGCAGCGTTAAGAGCGGGAGGGCCGGCGATGAGCAGTTCTTC
CDR3aa: CASSVKSGRAGDEQFF

j_gene: TRBJ2-6
len: 15
d_gene: TRBD1
v_gene: TRBV5-1
CDR3nt: TGCGCCAGCAGGGGACAGGCCTCTGGGGCCAACGTCCTGACTTTC
CDR3aa: CASRGQASGANVLTF

j_gene: TRBJ2-1
len: 14
d_gene: NA
v_gene: TRBV9
CDR3nt: TGTGCCAGCAGCGAGACGAGCGTGGTCAATGAGCAGTTCTTC
CDR3aa: CASSETSVVNEQFF